These 20 T cell receptor beta chains were all obtained from the same sample, sequenced in a study of blood T cell repertoires in COVID-19 (dated by TCRdb to the early 2020s). Receptor libraries were prepared by the immunoSEQ multiplex PCR assay. The table was pulled from immuneACCESS by TCRdb, which kept in-frame rearrangements only. Such tables lose some clones; where checked, under half of the loss comes from unresolved V genes, and the rest has no known cause. This sample lists about 55,000 clones; roughly four fifths were detected once. The top ten clonotypes cover 1.9% of the sample. The source material was peripheral blood. These receptor sequences come from a woman between 55 and 75 years old with acute or convalescent COVID-19.

V usage is TRBV6-5 and J usage is TRBJ1-2; TRBD1 is a possible D gene (5 bases). The germline V gene has CDR1 MNHEY and CDR2 SVGAGI. The length of the CDR3 is 14 residues. With 6 bases removed from V and 5 bases from J, the gap between germline ends came to 16 bases. The CDR3 nucleotides are TGTGCCAGCAGATCCGGGGGATCACCGTATGGCTACACCTTC. Its translation: CASRSGGSPYGYTF.

This chain uses TRBV19 with TRBJ2-7; D is perhaps TRBD1 (6 bases). Trimming took off 4 bases at V and 3 bases at J, with 13 bases between the two ends. This CDR3 spans 14 amino acids. Germline V gene data show CDR1 as LNHDA and CDR2 as SQIVND (reference sequence). DNA for the CDR3: TGTGCCAGTAGTAGACGACAGGATATCTACGAGCAGTACTTC. Translated, it gives CASSRRQDIYEQYF.

The chain employs TRBV7-2 and TRBJ1-1; possibly TRBD1 for D (6 bases). The CDR3 has 13 amino acids. The germline V gene encodes CDR1 SGHTA and CDR2 FQGNSA. Trimming took off 5 bases at V and 7 bases at J, with 14 bases between the two ends. The CDR3 DNA follows: TGTGCCAGCAGCCCCTCGACAGGCTATGAAGCTTTCTTT. It encodes CASSPSTGYEAFF.

The V gene is TRBV27, the J gene TRBJ1-6, with TRBD1 matching 7 bases. The germline CDR1 and CDR2 sequences are MNHEY and SMNVEV (reference sequence). The CDR3 totals 15 residues. After removal of 5 bases from V and 8 bases from J, the junction contained 9 bases not matched to a gene. CDR3 sequence (DNA): TGTGCCAGCAGTCCGACAGGGATGAATGATTCACCCCTCCACTTT. Its protein product is CASSPTGMNDSPLHF.

This chain uses TRBV5-5 with TRBJ2-7, with 14 positions matching TRBD2. V dropped 4 bases and J dropped 4; count of bases not matched to a gene: 1. Germline CDR1 and CDR2: SGHKS and YYEKEE (reference sequence). The CDR3 length is 14 residues. The CDR3 region is CASSRTSGRYEQYF. CDR3 sequence (DNA): TGTGCCAGCAGCCGGACTAGCGGGAGGTACGAGCAGTACTTC.

The V call is TRBV15, the J call TRBJ2-5, with 8 bases that match TRBD1. This CDR3 region has 16 residues. V was clipped by 1 base and J by 3 bases; unmatched bases: 7. Germline V CDR1 and CDR2: LNHNV, YYDKDF (reference sequence). This chain's CDR3 is CATSRVLPDREETQYF. The CDR3 DNA reads TGTGCCACCAGCAGAGTACTCCCGGACAGGGAAGAGACCCAGTACTTC.

The V gene is TRBV10-2, the J gene TRBJ1-3; weak D call: TRBD1 (5 bases). The CDR3 extends over 15 amino acids. V lost 3 bases and J lost 8, with 17 bases in between. CDR1 and CDR2 from the germline V gene are WSHSY and SAAADI. CDR3 protein: CASSDAGVSGHTIYF. CDR3 sequence (DNA): TGCGCCAGCAGTGATGCGGGGGTATCGGGACACACCATATATTTT.

This clone was observed once. The chain carries TRBV7-6 and TRBJ2-5; 15 positions match TRBD2. The CDR3 is made up of 18 amino acids. V dropped 5 bases and J dropped 4; count of bases not matched to a gene: 11. Germline V lookup: CDR1 SGHVS, CDR2 FNYEAQ. The CDR3 DNA sequence: TGTGCCAGCAGCCGAGCGAATGTGGGACTAGCGGGAGGAGAGACCCAGTACTTC. Its protein product is CASSRANVGLAGGETQYF.

This chain joins TRBV30 and TRBJ1-5; 9 nucleotides line up with TRBD1. Unmatched junction bases numbered 11, after V lost 2 bases and J lost 6 bases. This CDR3 has 16 residues. The germline V gene encodes CDR1 GTSNPN and CDR2 SVGIG (reference sequence). CDR3 residues: CAWSLGGQGYRQPQHF. In nucleotides, the CDR3 is TGTGCCTGGAGTCTGGGGGGACAGGGCTATCGTCAGCCCCAGCATTTT.

This clone was seen more than once but under ten times. The chain combines TRBV27 with TRBJ1-4; D unresolved. V lost 8 bases to trimming and J lost 0 bases, with 10 bases between them. Germline V gene sequence: CDR1 MNHEY, CDR2 SMNVEV (reference sequence). The length of the CDR3 is 14 residues. In nucleotides, the CDR3 is TGTGCCAGCCGAACTGTAGCAACTAATGAAAAACTGTTTTTT. Protein sequence: CASRTVATNEKLFF.

This chain links TRBV5-5 with TRBJ2-7; 8 nucleotides align to TRBD1. V lost 0 bases, J lost 2 bases, and 4 bases stayed unmatched. Germline CDR1 SGHKS, CDR2 YYEKEE (reference sequence). CDR3 length: 15 residues. The CDR3 coding sequence is TGTGCCAGCAGCTTGGGGCAGGGGGCTACCTACGAGCAGTACTTC. This encodes CASSLGQGATYEQYF.

CDR3 region: CASSITGQVLESAREQYF. The CDR3 bases are TGTGCCAGCAGCATAACGGGACAGGTTCTAGAGTCGGCGCGTGAGCAGTACTTC. This chain links TRBV7-9 with TRBJ2-7; 8 bases fit TRBD1. The length of the CDR3 is 18 residues. V lost 5 bases to trimming and J lost 7 bases; unmatched junction nucleotides: 22. Per germline, CDR1 SEHNR and CDR2 FQNEAQ (reference sequence).

This clone was seen a handful of times. The chain is built from TRBV7-9 and TRBJ1-2; 11 positions match TRBD1. The germline V gene has CDR1 SEHNR and CDR2 FQNEAQ (reference sequence). V dropped 5 bases and J dropped 3; count of bases not matched to a gene: 8. The CDR3 loop spans 16 amino acids. The CDR3 loop reads CASSPKGQGGYYGYTF. In DNA, the CDR3 is TGTGCCAGCAGCCCCAAGGGACAGGGGGGCTACTATGGCTACACCTTC. Full variable domain (remainder filled in from reference TRBV7-9 and TRBJ1-2): DTGVSQNPRHKITKRGQNVTFRCDPISEHNRLYWYRQTLGQGPEFLTYFQNEAQLEKSRLLSDRFSAERPKGSFSTLEIQRTEQGDSAMYLCASSPKGQGGYYGYTFGSGTRLTVV.

This clone was seen a few times. The chain couples TRBV19 to TRBJ1-2; 9 bases line up with TRBD1. The CDR3 runs 17 residues. V gave up 4 bases and J gave up 1 base; unmatched junction bases: 10. Per germline, CDR1 LNHDA and CDR2 SQIVND (reference sequence). The CDR3 here is CASSTRTGAYDNYGYTF. DNA for the CDR3: TGTGCCAGTAGTACACGGACAGGGGCATACGATAACTATGGCTACACCTTC.

The V gene is TRBV5-1, the J gene TRBJ2-2; no firm D call. The CDR3 consists of 14 residues. Germline values: CDR1 SGHRS, CDR2 YFSETQ. Trimming shortened V by 4 bases and J by 6 bases, and 13 bases separated the two germline ends. The CDR3 here is CASSPTRSAGELFF. The CDR3 DNA sequence: TGCGCCAGCAGCCCTACGCGGAGCGCCGGGGAGCTGTTTTTT.

The gene calls are TRBV10-2 and TRBJ2-3; no definite D call. The CDR3 contains 11 residues. Trimming took 8 bases from V and 5 from J, leaving 8 bases between them. The germline V gene encodes CDR1 WSHSY and CDR2 SAAADI. CDR3 nucleotide sequence: TGCGCCAGCCTCGAGAAAGATACGCAGTATTTT. Its protein is CASLEKDTQYF.

Remarks on this clone: No DNA is shown, since the ends of the CDR3 on it are uncertain; the CDR3 is the one TCRdb lists. J is TRBJ2-7 and V is TRBV28; the D call in the table, TRBD1, was not verified against the DNA. The CDR3 is 11 residues long, ends included. The germline V gene encodes CDR1 MDHEN and CDR2 SYDVKM. CDR3 region: CASSVGQGTYF.

V and J are TRBV2 and TRBJ1-6; D possibly corresponds to TRBD1 (5 bases). Germline loops: CDR1 SNHLY, CDR2 FYNNEI. This CDR3 comprises 14 residues. Here the CDR3 reads CGIRGNHNNSPLHF. The CDR3 coding sequence is TGTGGTATAAGGGGAAATCATAATAATTCACCCCTCCACTTT.

J is TRBJ1-4 and V is TRBV13; 7 nucleotides align to TRBD1. With V trimmed by 4 bases and J by 8 bases, 7 bases remained unmatched. Per the germline V gene, CDR1 is PRHDT and CDR2 is FYEKMQ (reference sequence). CDR3 length: 14 amino acids. Here the CDR3 DNA reads TGTGCCAGCAGCTCGAGACAGGGACCCGAAAAACTGTTTTTT. It specifies CASSSRQGPEKLFF.

V usage is TRBV28 and J usage is TRBJ2-3; 9 nucleotides align to TRBD2. CDR1 MDHEN and CDR2 SYDVKM come from the germline V gene. The ends lost 6 bases at V and 2 bases at J; junction bases unmatched: 15. The CDR3 is 18 residues long. In nucleotides, the CDR3 is TGTGCCAGCAGCGTCTTCTCAATGGCGGGGGGGACCACAGATACGCAGTATTTT. It encodes CASSVFSMAGGTTDTQYF.